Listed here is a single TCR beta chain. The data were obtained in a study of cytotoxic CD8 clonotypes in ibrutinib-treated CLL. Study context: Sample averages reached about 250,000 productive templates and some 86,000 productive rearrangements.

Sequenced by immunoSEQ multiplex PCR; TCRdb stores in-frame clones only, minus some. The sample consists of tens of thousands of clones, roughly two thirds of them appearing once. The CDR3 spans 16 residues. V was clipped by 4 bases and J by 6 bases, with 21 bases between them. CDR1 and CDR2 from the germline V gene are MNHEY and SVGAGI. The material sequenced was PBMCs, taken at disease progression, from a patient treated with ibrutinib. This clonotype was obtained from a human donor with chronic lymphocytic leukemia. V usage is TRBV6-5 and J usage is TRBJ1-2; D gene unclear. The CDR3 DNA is TGTGCCAGCAGTTTTCTCGCTCGGCAGGTCTTAGATGGCTACACCTTC. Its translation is CASSFLARQVLDGYTF.